A single sample is the source of the 5 T cell receptor beta chains below, sequenced in a study of blood T cell repertoires in COVID-19. The data were produced by immunoSEQ multiplex PCR, yet TCRdb's version contains in-frame clones alone and is incomplete. The sample contains hundreds of thousands of clones, 70% to 90% of which appear only once. The sequenced sample consisted of peripheral blood. The receptors originated from a woman aged 50 to 60 with active or convalescent COVID-19.

CDR3 amino acids: CASSSGQAPFEQFF. As DNA, the CDR3 is TGTGCCAGCAGCTCGGGACAGGCGCCCTTTGAGCAGTTCTTC. The chain employs TRBV28 and TRBJ2-1; 8 bases are a match to TRBD1. With 6 bases clipped from V and 9 bases from J, the junction kept 10 bases outside the gene matches. CDR3 length: 14 residues. CDR1 MDHEN and CDR2 SYDVKM come from the germline V gene. Complete variable domain (other parts from reference TRBV28 and TRBJ2-1): DVKVTQSSRYLVKRTGEKVFLECVQDMDHENMFWYRQDPGLGLRLIYFSYDVKMKEKGDIPEGYSVSREKKERFSLILESASTNQTSMYLCASSSGQAPFEQFFGPGTRLTVL.

The V and J genes are TRBV19 and TRBJ2-1; TRBD2 matches at 10 bases. Per the germline V gene, CDR1 is LNHDA and CDR2 is SQIVND (reference sequence). V was pared by 1 base and J by 4 bases, with 4 bases of the junction left unmatched. This CDR3 comprises 16 residues. The chain's CDR3 is CASSIGASGSYNEQFF. CDR3 DNA: TGTGCCAGTAGTATAGGCGCTAGCGGGAGTTACAATGAGCAGTTCTTC.

The chain joins TRBV5-4 to TRBJ2-7, with 7 bases lining up with TRBD2. With 3 bases clipped from V and 6 bases from J, the junction kept 18 bases outside the gene matches. The CDR3 covers 17 residues. Germline assignment: CDR1 SGHNT and CDR2 YYREEE (reference sequence). The CDR3 DNA reads as TGTGCCAGCAGCTCCCCGGGGGAGGGGTTTGACCGTGGCGAGCAGTACTTC. It is translated as CASSSPGEGFDRGEQYF.

This clone was picked up one time. The chain employs TRBV28 and TRBJ2-2; unclear D gene. Germline values: CDR1 MDHEN, CDR2 SYDVKM. Trimming took off 3 bases at V and 8 bases at J, with 13 bases between the two ends. The CDR3 totals 14 residues. CDR3 amino acids: CASSLIRPGGELFF. As DNA, the CDR3 is TGTGCCAGCAGTTTGATCCGTCCCGGGGGGGAGCTGTTTTTT.

The J gene is TRBJ2-7, the V gene TRBV5-1; tentative D call: TRBD2 (5 bases). The V end was cut by 5 bases, the J end by 0 bases, with 12 bases between. Germline CDR1 SGHRS, CDR2 YFSETQ. This CDR3 comprises 14 residues. The CDR3, as DNA: TGCGCCAGCAGGGAGGCACCAAGCTCCTACGAGCAGTACTTC. It encodes CASREAPSSYEQYF.